This T cell receptor beta chain derives from a study of blood T cells in healthy people across ages. This clonotype was counted between two and nine times. Using a J-beta primer mix together with a sample-barcoded 5' primer, a second PCR was run for about 6 to 12 cycles. TCRdb reprocessed the 5' RACE reads via MiXCR and lists one record per CDR3 protein. The sample records fewer than 650,000 distinct CDR3 sequences, about 29% being singletons. Per the germline V gene, CDR1 is LNHNV and CDR2 is YYDKDF (reference sequence). The CDR3 is made up of 14 amino acids. V was cut by 1 base and J by 0 bases, with 7 bases left in between. These data also formed part of another study, on T cells of mothers and their children.

The chain is built from TRBV15 and TRBJ2-7; no clear D. The sequence was collected from a boy aged 2-15 years in good health. Sequences were obtained from blood. The CDR3 loop is CATSRVGGSYEQYF. The CDR3 region has the DNA TGTGCCACCAGCAGAGTCGGCGGCTCCTACGAGCAGTACTTC.